Following are 23 T cell receptor beta chains from one sample sequenced in a study of blood T cell repertoires in COVID-19 (dated by TCRdb to about 2020). The library relied on the immunoSEQ multiplex PCR assay. This immuneACCESS table, as held by TCRdb, lists in-frame sequences with V and J called but not all clones. Of the missing ones, under half trace to an unresolved V gene in checked studies; the others have no known cause. Within this sample are over 250,000 clones, with about 80% of them counted one time only. 2.5% to 4% of the sample comes from the top ten. Sequenced sample: peripheral blood. These receptors came from an elderly woman with acute or convalescent COVID-19.

This chain links TRBV5-1 with TRBJ2-1, with a possible D match to TRBD1 (7 bases). The CDR3 spans 14 residues. Trimming cost V 4 bases and J 9 bases, with 17 bases left between them. Germline CDR1 and CDR2: SGHRS and YFSETQ. The CDR3 loop reads CASSGGTRDSEQFF. The CDR3, as DNA: TGCGCCAGCAGCGGAGGGACCCGGGACAGTGAGCAGTTCTTC.

The chain carries TRBV4-1 and TRBJ2-1, with D possibly being TRBD2 (5 bases). Per the germline V gene, CDR1 is MGHRA and CDR2 is YSYEKL. There are 17 residues in the CDR3. V lost 3 bases, J lost 0 bases, and 15 bases lay in between. The CDR3 DNA reads as TGCGCCAGCAGCCAGAGGACGGGGAGCCTCTCCTACAATGAGCAGTTCTTC. This sequence encodes CASSQRTGSLSYNEQFF.

This clone was picked up one time. The chain joins TRBV2 to TRBJ2-7, with D maybe TRBD1 (5 bases). Germline V gives CDR1 SNHLY, CDR2 FYNNEI. Trimming took off 2 bases at V and 2 bases at J, with 10 bases between the two ends. The CDR3 consists of 14 residues. CDR3 in amino acids: CASSEQGQAYEQYF. DNA for the CDR3: TGTGCCAGCAGTGAACAGGGCCAAGCCTACGAGCAGTACTTC.

V usage is TRBV24-1 and J usage is TRBJ1-2; tentative D call: TRBD1 (5 bases). From germline, CDR1 is KGHDR and CDR2 SFDVKD. V lost 3 bases and J lost 6, with 10 bases in between. The length of the CDR3 is 13 residues. The CDR3 sequence is CATSDSRGNGYTF. CDR3 nucleotide sequence: TGTGCCACCAGTGATAGTAGGGGAAATGGCTACACCTTC.

CDR3 in DNA: TGTGCCAGCAGCCGAGACGGAGGTAACACTGAAGCTTTCTTT. It yields the protein CASSRDGGNTEAFF. V gene TRBV7-9 combines with J gene TRBJ1-1; D not certain. This CDR3 contains 14 residues. Germline V gene sequence: CDR1 SEHNR, CDR2 FQNEAQ (reference sequence). V lost 5 bases, J lost 2 bases, and 12 bases lay in between.

The gene calls are TRBV5-1 and TRBJ2-1; 10 bases line up with TRBD1. This CDR3 comprises 15 residues. From germline, CDR1 is SGHRS and CDR2 YFSETQ. V gave up 4 bases and J gave up 4 bases; unmatched junction bases: 5. CDR3 DNA: TGCGCCAGCAGCGAGGGGACAGGGGCATACAATGAGCAGTTCTTC. Protein sequence: CASSEGTGAYNEQFF.

The table lists this clone with a few counts. The V call is TRBV18, the J call TRBJ2-7, with 10 bases identical to TRBD1. Germline V CDR1 and CDR2: KGHSH, LQKENI. The CDR3 runs to 14 residues. The trim removed 4 bases at V and 4 bases at J, leaving 4 bases unmatched. The CDR3 here is CASSRQGAGYEQYF. The CDR3 DNA reads as TGTGCCAGCTCACGACAGGGGGCTGGTTACGAGCAGTACTTC.

The chain couples TRBV4-3 to TRBJ1-2, with TRBD1 matching over 7 bases. Germline loops: CDR1 LGHNA, CDR2 YSLEER. The junction had 10 bases not matched to a gene; V was cut back by 5 bases and J by 4 bases. There are 15 residues in the CDR3. The CDR3 DNA reads TGCGCCAGCAGCTATTCACAGGGGAACACCTATGGCTACACCTTC. This gives the protein CASSYSQGNTYGYTF.

V is TRBV3-1 (or the pseudogene TRBV3-2) and J is TRBJ2-2, with 9 bases matching TRBD1. V lost 4 bases and J lost 3; bases outside the gene matches: 3. The CDR3 runs 15 residues. Germline CDR1 is LGHDT and CDR2 is YNNKEL (reference sequence). Written as DNA, the CDR3 is TGTGCCAGCAGCCCACAGGGGGCGTACACCGGGGAGCTGTTTTTT. It translates to CASSPQGAYTGELFF.

The rearrangement joins TRBV6-5 to TRBJ2-1; 11 bases match TRBD2. V lost 4 bases to trimming and J lost 9 bases; unmatched junction nucleotides: 5. The CDR3 spans 14 residues. Germline-derived CDR1 and CDR2 are MNHEY and SVGAGI. The DNA of the CDR3 is TGTGCCAGCAGTTTACTAGCGGGAGCGTTTGAGCAGTTCTTC. Its protein is CASSLLAGAFEQFF.

J is TRBJ2-1 and V is TRBV20-1; TRBD1 might be the D (6 bases). The germline V gene has CDR1 DFQATT and CDR2 SNEGSKA (reference sequence). V lost 3 bases and J 6 bases, leaving 9 bases between the germline ends. CDR3 length equals 12 residues. CDR3 amino acids: CSASAGANEQFF. As DNA, the CDR3 is TGCAGTGCTAGTGCAGGGGCCAATGAGCAGTTCTTC.

A note on this clone: Within the sample, other DNA sequences also encode this same CDR3. The rearrangement links TRBV3-1 (or the pseudogene TRBV3-2) to TRBJ1-2; unclear D gene. The germline gives CDR1 LGHDT, CDR2 YNNKEL (reference sequence). CDR3 length: 12 amino acids. The ends were cut back, 0 bases at V and 8 bases at J, with 7 bases in the middle. CDR3 sequence: CASSQDRGGYTF. CDR3 DNA: TGTGCCAGCAGCCAAGATCGAGGGGGCTACACCTTC.

This clone was detected only a few times. This sequence joins TRBV6-2 or TRBV6-3 and TRBJ1-3, with D uncertain. CDR1 is MNHEY and CDR2 is SVGEGT in the germline V gene. V dropped 0 bases and J dropped 0 bases, with 3 bases sitting between them. The CDR3 runs 14 residues. The CDR3 region has the DNA TGTGCCAGCAGTTACTCCAACTCTGGAAACACCATATATTTT. As protein: CASSYSNSGNTIYF.

About this clone itself: The same CDR3 arises from other DNA sequences in this sample as well. CDR3 sequence (DNA): TGTGCCAGCAGCCAGGGACAGGGGGATCAGCCCCAGCATTTT. As protein: CASSQGQGDQPQHF. This chain links TRBV3-1 (or the pseudogene TRBV3-2) with TRBJ1-5; 11 positions agree with TRBD1. The CDR3 is 14 amino acids. The J segment lost 5 bases and the V segment lost 3 bases, leaving 0 bases of the junction unmatched. Germline assignment: CDR1 LGHDT and CDR2 YNNKEL (reference sequence).

The J gene is TRBJ2-2, the V gene TRBV5-1; TRBD1 matches at 7 bases. Germline V gene data show CDR1 as SGHRS and CDR2 as YFSETQ. After removal of 0 bases from V and 6 bases from J, the junction contained 11 bases not matched to a gene. This CDR3 comprises 17 residues. CDR3 DNA sequence: TGCGCCAGCAGCTTGGTGTGGACAGGTCATAACGCCGGGGAGCTGTTTTTT. Translated, it gives CASSLVWTGHNAGELFF.

The chain uses TRBV7-2 and TRBJ1-4; unclear D gene. CDR3 length equals 16 residues. V dropped 1 base and J dropped 0 bases, with 9 bases sitting between them. The germline CDR1 and CDR2 sequences are SGHTA and FQGNSA. CDR3 residues: CASSLDPTTTNEKLFF. The CDR3 DNA reads as TGTGCCAGCAGCTTAGATCCGACAACAACTAATGAAAAACTGTTTTTT.

This CDR3 reads CASSDVQGFPYEQYF. DNA for the CDR3: TGTGCCAGCTCAGACGTACAGGGGTTTCCCTACGAGCAGTACTTC. This chain joins TRBV18 and TRBJ2-7, with 7 positions matching TRBD1. The length of the CDR3 is 15 residues. The V segment lost 5 bases and the J segment 2 bases; nucleotides outside the gene matches: 9. CDR1 and CDR2 from the germline V gene are KGHSH and LQKENI.

The CDR3 DNA follows: TGTGCCAGCAGCTTAATTCAGGGGGGAGAAAAACTGTTTTTT. Its protein is CASSLIQGGEKLFF. V usage is TRBV7-9 and J usage is TRBJ1-4; TRBD1 aligns across 7 bases. Germline values: CDR1 SEHNR, CDR2 FQNEAQ (reference sequence). The CDR3 consists of 14 residues. The trim removed 2 bases at V and 8 bases at J, leaving 5 bases unmatched.

This chain uses TRBV2 with TRBJ1-4; TRBD1 is a possible D gene (6 bases). CDR1 is SNHLY and CDR2 is FYNNEI in the germline V gene. With 6 bases removed from V and 4 bases from J, the gap between germline ends came to 12 bases. This CDR3 contains 14 residues. CDR3 in DNA: TGTGCCAGCAGAGTTACAGGGTTTAATGAAAAACTGTTTTTT. Protein sequence: CASRVTGFNEKLFF.

J is TRBJ2-2 and V is TRBV14; 7 positions agree with TRBD1. The CDR3 loop spans 15 amino acids. Germline CDR1 is SGHDN and CDR2 is FVKESK. V lost 1 base to trimming and J lost 6 bases; unmatched junction nucleotides: 5. The CDR3 loop is CASSQARGRAGELFF. CDR3 bases: TGTGCCAGCAGCCAAGCTAGGGGGCGCGCCGGGGAGCTGTTTTTT.

CDR3 coding DNA: TGTGCCAGCAGCGCGATGGGACAAGGACCCCCTAATAATTCACCCCTCCACTTT. Translated: CASSAMGQGPPNNSPLHF. The chain joins TRBV2 to TRBJ1-6, with D possibly matching TRBD1 (6 bases). Germline values: CDR1 SNHLY, CDR2 FYNNEI. The CDR3 covers 18 residues. V was shortened by 6 bases and J by 5 bases, with 23 bases between the two germline ends.

This clone was seen once. This chain links TRBV6-2 or TRBV6-3 with TRBJ1-5; D remains unclear. There are 16 residues in the CDR3. The germline V and J ends were trimmed by 0 bases and 0 bases, with 9 bases remaining between them. In germline, CDR1 is MNHEY, CDR2 SVGEGT. The CDR3: CASSYSRSISNQPQHF. In DNA, the CDR3 is TGTGCCAGCAGTTACTCGAGGAGCATTAGCAATCAGCCCCAGCATTTT.

The chain links TRBV3-1 (or the pseudogene TRBV3-2) to TRBJ2-1, with 13 bases lining up with TRBD2. The CDR3 covers 16 residues. Per germline, CDR1 LGHDT and CDR2 YNNKEL (reference sequence). V lost 4 bases, J lost 7 bases, and 7 bases stayed unmatched. DNA for the CDR3: TGTGCCAGCAGCCTCCGCCTGACTAGCGGGAGGAATGAGCAGTTCTTC. This translates into CASSLRLTSGRNEQFF.